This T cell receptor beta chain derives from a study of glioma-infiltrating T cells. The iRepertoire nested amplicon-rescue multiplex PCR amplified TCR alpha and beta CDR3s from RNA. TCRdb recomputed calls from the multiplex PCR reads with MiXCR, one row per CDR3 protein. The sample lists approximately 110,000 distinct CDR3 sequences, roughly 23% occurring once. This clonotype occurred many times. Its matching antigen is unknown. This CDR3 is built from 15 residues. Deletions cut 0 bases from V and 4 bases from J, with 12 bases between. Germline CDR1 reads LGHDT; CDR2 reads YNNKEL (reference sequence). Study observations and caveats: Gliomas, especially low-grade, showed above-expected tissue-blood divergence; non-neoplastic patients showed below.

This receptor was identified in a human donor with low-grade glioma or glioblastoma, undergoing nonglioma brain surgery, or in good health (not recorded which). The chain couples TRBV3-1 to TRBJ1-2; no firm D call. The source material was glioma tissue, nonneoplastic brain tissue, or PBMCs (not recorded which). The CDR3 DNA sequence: TGTGCCAGCAGCCAAGAAAACAGCCTAGTCTATGGCTACACCTTC. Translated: CASSQENSLVYGYTF.